The 4 T cell receptor beta chains reported below all come from one sample, sequenced in a study of blood T cell repertoires in COVID-19. The protocol was immunoSEQ multiplex PCR, while the TCRdb copy is restricted to in-frame clones and leaves out a portion. This sample carries under 200,000 clones, over 75% of them seen once, and the ten largest clones take around 10%. Material for sequencing was PBMCs or T cells enriched from blood (not recorded which). These receptors all come from a middle-aged man who had recovered from COVID-19.

This clone has a handful of counts. J is TRBJ2-7 and V is TRBV14; D is perhaps TRBD1 (5 bases). Germline CDR1 is SGHDN and CDR2 is FVKESK. The CDR3 has 13 residues. V lost 5 bases to trimming and J lost 6 bases, with 14 bases between them. DNA of the CDR3: TGTGCCAGCAGCGGGGCAGTTCTGTCCGAGCAGTACTTC. Amino acid sequence: CASSGAVLSEQYF. Full variable domain (missing parts from reference TRBV14 and TRBJ2-7): EAGVTQFPSHSVIEKGQTVTLRCDPISGHDNLYWYRRVMGKEIKFLLHFVKESKQDESGMPNNRFLAERTGGTYSTLKVQPAELEDSGVYFCASSGAVLSEQYFGPGTRLTVT.

This clone has just one count. The rearrangement joins TRBV5-6 to TRBJ2-5; 8 bases line up with TRBD2. Unmatched junction bases numbered 3, after V lost 1 base and J lost 1 base. Germline values: CDR1 SGHDT, CDR2 YYEEEE. The CDR3 has 15 amino acids. This CDR3 reads CASSLSGTSQETQYF. The CDR3 region has the DNA TGTGCCAGCAGCTTGTCTGGGACTAGCCAAGAGACCCAGTACTTC.

The V and J genes are TRBV19 and TRBJ2-6; the D is unclear. The ends were cut back, 8 bases at V and 2 bases at J, with 16 bases in the middle. The CDR3 is made up of 16 amino acids. Per the germline V gene, CDR1 is LNHDA and CDR2 is SQIVND (reference sequence). The CDR3 sequence: CASSAGPAPGANVLTF. The CDR3 bases are TGTGCCAGTTCGGCAGGCCCGGCCCCTGGGGCCAACGTCCTGACTTTC.

CDR3 residues: CASLRGRGETQYF. The CDR3 DNA reads TGTGCCAGCCTCAGGGGGCGCGGGGAGACCCAGTACTTC. The chain is built from TRBV6-5 and TRBJ2-5; 8 bases are shared with TRBD1. V shed 8 bases, J shed 5 bases, and the junction held 7 bases outside the gene matches. This CDR3 has 13 amino acids. The V gene's germline CDR1 is MNHEY and CDR2 SVGAGI.